The 10 T cell receptor beta chains given below trace back to one sample, sequenced in a study of cytotoxic CD8 clonotypes in ibrutinib-treated CLL (dated by TCRdb to the early 2020s). The library was obtained by the immunoSEQ multiplex PCR assay. The table was pulled from immuneACCESS by TCRdb, which kept in-frame rearrangements only. Such tables lose some clones; where checked, under half of the loss comes from unresolved V genes, and the rest has no known cause. The sample yields 200,000 to 250,000 clones; roughly 70% were counted once. The ten largest clones represent 15% to 19% of the sample. The time point label for this specimen denotes: 20 to 25 months on ibrutinib. The source material was PBMCs, sampled after 24 months of ibrutinib treatment. These receptors all come from a human donor with chronic lymphocytic leukemia.

This clone showed up just once. The DNA for the CDR3 is TGTGCCAGCAGCCTCAACCTTTTTCAGCCCCAGCATTTT. This codes for CASSLNLFQPQHF. The rearrangement uses TRBV6-5 and TRBJ1-5; D call uncertain. The CDR3 loop spans 13 amino acids. V lost 6 bases and J 6 bases, leaving 12 bases between the germline ends. Germline CDR1 reads MNHEY; CDR2 reads SVGAGI.

Concerning this clone itself: At the DNA level, this CDR3 is encoded by other sequences in the same sample as well. The chain links TRBV9 to TRBJ2-7; D perhaps matches TRBD2 (5 bases). With 0 bases removed from V and 4 bases from J, the gap between germline ends came to 8 bases. Germline values: CDR1 SGDLS, CDR2 YYNGEE. The CDR3 is made up of 13 amino acids. The CDR3 region is CASSVATGYEQYF. CDR3 bases: TGTGCCAGCAGCGTAGCTACGGGGTACGAGCAGTACTTC.

The chain carries TRBV10-3 and TRBJ1-5; 9 bases match TRBD1. V dropped 8 bases and J dropped 5; count of bases not matched to a gene: 4. This CDR3 has 13 amino acids. The germline V gene has CDR1 ENHRY and CDR2 SYGVKD. The CDR3 DNA follows: TGTGCCATCGGGACAGGGTACGATCAGCCCCAGCATTTT. This encodes CAIGTGYDQPQHF.

This clone was observed a single time. This rearrangement joins TRBV7-2 to TRBJ1-1, with D possibly being TRBD1 (6 bases). V was trimmed by 0 bases and J by 7 bases, leaving 12 bases between them. Germline CDR1 SGHTA, CDR2 FQGNSA. This CDR3 is built from 14 residues. CDR3 nucleotide sequence: TGTGCCAGCAGCTTAGCGTGGGGGGCTGTTGAAGCTTTCTTT. Protein sequence: CASSLAWGAVEAFF.

The chain combines TRBV7-8 with TRBJ1-2; D not certain. V was shortened by 2 bases and J by 7 bases, with 8 bases between the two germline ends. CDR1 is SGHVS, CDR2 FQNEAQ, per germline. The CDR3 is made up of 12 amino acids. The CDR3 DNA is TGTGCCAGCAGCTTACCGGATTTTGGCTACACCTTC. Its translation is CASSLPDFGYTF. Full variable domain (rest looked up from reference TRBV7-8 and TRBJ1-2): GAGVSQSPRYKVAKRGQDVALRCDPISGHVSLFWYQQALGQGPEFLTYFQNEAQLDKSGLPSDRFFAERPEGSVSTLKIQRTQQEDSAVYLCASSLPDFGYTFGSGTRLTVV.

This clone appeared a single time. The chain employs TRBV11-2 and TRBJ1-2; TRBD1 is a possible D gene (6 bases). The CDR3 length is 12 residues. With 6 bases removed from V and 8 bases from J, the gap between germline ends came to 13 bases. Germline V gene data show CDR1 as SGHAT and CDR2 as FQNNGV. The CDR3 DNA sequence: TGTGCCAGCAGATACAGGGAGATCGGCTACACCTTC. Amino acids: CASRYREIGYTF.

V and J are TRBV7-8 and TRBJ1-5; TRBD1 matches 8 bases. J was trimmed by 4 bases and V by 0 bases; bases with no gene match: 8. This CDR3 has 17 amino acids. Germline CDR1 and CDR2: SGHVS and FQNEAQ. The CDR3 coding sequence is TGTGCCAGCAGCTTAGCACTTTTGGGACAGGTGAATCAGCCCCAGCATTTT. Encoded protein: CASSLALLGQVNQPQHF.

V usage is TRBV28 and J usage is TRBJ2-5; D is unclear. The length of the CDR3 is 13 residues. V lost 5 bases to trimming and J lost 0 bases, with 7 bases between them. The V gene's germline CDR1 is MDHEN and CDR2 SYDVKM. The CDR3 DNA is TGTGCCAGCAGTAAAGACAACCAAGAGACCCAGTACTTC. It specifies CASSKDNQETQYF.

The V and J genes are TRBV18 and TRBJ2-5; D tentatively fits TRBD1 or TRBD2 (5 bases each). V dropped 0 bases and J dropped 8 bases, with 13 bases sitting between them. The CDR3 totals 14 residues. The germline V gene encodes CDR1 KGHSH and CDR2 LQKENI. The CDR3 DNA is TGTGCCAGCTCACCACCGCAGGGAAGCGGAACCCAGTACTTC. Protein sequence: CASSPPQGSGTQYF.

The V and J genes are TRBV2 and TRBJ2-7; no firm D call. Looked up from germline, CDR1 is SNHLY and CDR2 is FYNNEI. The V and J ends lost 8 bases and 0 bases respectively, with 8 bases between them. The CDR3 totals 12 residues. The CDR3 is CASRSSSYEQYF. The CDR3, as DNA: TGTGCCAGCCGGTCTAGCTCCTACGAGCAGTACTTC.